These 18 T cell receptor beta chains originate from one sample sequenced in a study of T cell repertoires in cytomegalovirus infection. One entry per CDR3 protein results from TCRdb running MiXCR on the reads. The repertoire consists of about 98,000 distinct CDR3 sequences, with about 15% occurring once and the leading ten covering roughly 8%. What was sequenced was PBMCs. The receptor set was obtained from a human donor in good health (CMV status not recorded). Some clones in this sample may be carry-over from other donors' samples.

J is TRBJ1-6 and V is TRBV19; 8 nucleotides line up with TRBD1. The CDR3 consists of 15 residues. CDR1 and CDR2 from the germline V gene are LNHDA and SQIVND (reference sequence). Trimming at V came to 8 bases and at J to 10 bases, leaving 13 bases not matched to a gene. The DNA for the CDR3 is TGTGCCAGTCAAGTGTCGACAGGGGAAGTATCACCCCTCCACTTT. It is translated as CASQVSTGEVSPLHF. The variable domain in full, with the rest retrieved from reference TRBV19 and TRBJ1-6, is DGGITQSPKYLFRKEGQNVTLSCEQNLNHDAMYWYRQDPGQGLRLIYYSQIVNDFQKGDIAEGYSVSREKKESFPLTVTSAQKNPTAFYLCASQVSTGEVSPLHFGNGTRLTVT.

CDR3 nucleotide sequence: TGTGCCGGTAGGACCGGCCAGGAGCAGTACTTC. Translating gives CAGRTGQEQYF. The V and J genes are TRBV7-8 and TRBJ2-7; the D is unclear. The CDR3 totals 11 residues. Germline assignment: CDR1 SGHVS and CDR2 FQNEAQ. Deletions cut 11 bases from V and 7 bases from J, with 15 bases between.

Turning to this clonotype: A much larger clone is a single base away; this may be a read error. The V gene is TRBV4-2, the J gene TRBJ2-2; no clear D gene. This CDR3 comprises 15 residues. CDR1 is LGHNA, CDR2 YNFKEQ, per germline. The ends were cut back, 2 bases at V and 2 bases at J, with 9 bases in the middle. CDR3 sequence: CASSQSADNTGELFF. The CDR3 bases are TGTGCCAGCAGCCAAAGCGCGGATAACACCGGGGAGCTGTTTTTT.

This clonotype was found many times. CDR3 bases: TGTGCCAGCAGCCGATGGCGCTCCTACAATGAGCAGTTCTTC. Its protein is CASSRWRSYNEQFF. This chain links TRBV11-1 with TRBJ2-1, with D unresolved. The V and J ends lost 5 bases and 0 bases respectively, with 8 bases between them. The CDR3 has 14 residues. Germline V lookup: CDR1 SGHAT, CDR2 FQDESV (reference sequence).

This clonotype was seen many times. The chain carries TRBV7-9 and TRBJ1-2, with TRBD1 as a possible D gene (6 bases). The germline V and J ends were trimmed by 8 bases and 0 bases, with 10 bases remaining between them. CDR3 length equals 13 residues. Per germline, CDR1 SEHNR and CDR2 FQNEAQ (reference sequence). CDR3 in DNA: TGTGCCAGCCAACAGGGTACTAACTATGGCTACACCTTC. Translating it yields CASQQGTNYGYTF.

The chain links TRBV12-3 or TRBV12-4 to TRBJ2-3; weak D call: TRBD1 (6 bases). This CDR3 region has 13 residues. Trimming cost V 5 bases and J 5 bases, with 11 bases left between them. The CDR3 is CASSARRGDTQYF. The CDR3 bases are TGTGCCAGCAGTGCCCGCAGGGGAGATACGCAGTATTTT.

Many counts were recorded for this clonotype. The V and J genes are TRBV7-2 and TRBJ2-7, with 8 bases matching TRBD2. The CDR3 runs 14 residues. CDR1 is SGHTA and CDR2 is FQGNSA in the germline V gene. The V gene end was trimmed by 7 bases and the J gene end by 5 bases; junction bases not matched to a gene: 10. CDR3 sequence (DNA): TGTGCCAGCACCCTCGGGGGGGGAAGGAACGAGCAGTACTTC. Translating it yields CASTLGGGRNEQYF.

The table lists this clonotype with many counts. The chain employs TRBV30 and TRBJ1-6, with D unresolved. V lost 2 bases to trimming and J lost 3 bases, with 17 bases between them. The CDR3 runs 17 residues. Germline CDR1 reads GTSNPN; CDR2 reads SVGIG (reference sequence). For the CDR3, the DNA is TGTGCCTGGAGTTTTAACCAGTACCGGGACTATAATTCACCCCTCCACTTT. Residues: CAWSFNQYRDYNSPLHF.

In its sample, this clonotype was seen many times. This chain connects TRBV7-8 to TRBJ2-7, with TRBD1 identical over 9 bases. With 5 bases clipped from V and 2 bases from J, the junction kept 4 bases outside the gene matches. The CDR3 spans 14 residues. Germline values: CDR1 SGHVS, CDR2 FQNEAQ. This chain's CDR3 is CASSPWTGAYEQYF. The CDR3 coding sequence is TGTGCCAGCAGCCCCTGGACAGGGGCCTACGAGCAGTACTTC. Using reference TRBV7-8 and TRBJ2-7 for the parts outside the CDR3, the full variable domain is GAGVSQSPRYKVAKRGQDVALRCDPISGHVSLFWYQQALGQGPEFLTYFQNEAQLDKSGLPSDRFFAERPEGSVSTLKIQRTQQEDSAVYLCASSPWTGAYEQYFGPGTRLTVT.

This clonotype was seen a handful of times. This chain uses TRBV23-1 with TRBJ2-6; tentatively, D is TRBD1 (6 bases). TRBV23-1 is filed as an ORF, its function uncertain. V was clipped by 6 bases and J by 6 bases, with 15 bases between them. The CDR3 length is 15 residues. The CDR3 DNA reads as TGCGCCAGCAGCCACCGAAGGACAGCGGCCAACGTCCTGACTTTC. It encodes CASSHRRTAANVLTF.

This clonotype was observed a few times. The rearrangement uses TRBV19 and TRBJ2-1; D ambiguous. The germline CDR1 and CDR2 sequences are LNHDA and SQIVND (reference sequence). The CDR3 consists of 13 residues. With 5 bases removed from V and 7 bases from J, the gap between germline ends came to 12 bases. The CDR3 loop is CASSVDRKNEQFF. In DNA form, the CDR3 reads TGTGCCAGTAGTGTTGACCGGAAAAATGAGCAGTTCTTC.

This chain joins TRBV7-3 and TRBJ2-3; weak D call: TRBD2 (6 bases). This CDR3 is 14 amino acids long. The V end lost 5 bases, the J end lost 6 bases, and 15 bases lay between the germline ends. Germline V gives CDR1 SGHTA, CDR2 FQGTGA. The DNA of the CDR3 is TGTGCCAGCAGCAAGCGGGCGGCGGGGGATACGCAGTATTTT. Protein sequence: CASSKRAAGDTQYF.

This chain joins TRBV5-6 and TRBJ2-3; D is ambiguous. Trimming removed 6 bases at V and 2 bases at J, with 13 bases between. Germline V gene data show CDR1 as SGHDT and CDR2 as YYEEEE. There are 14 residues in the CDR3. As DNA, the CDR3 is TGTGCCAGCACCTTCAGGAAAACCACAGATACGCAGTATTTT. Translation: CASTFRKTTDTQYF.

This clonotype has a count of ten or more. This chain joins TRBV4-1 and TRBJ2-1; no firm D call. The CDR3 loop spans 17 amino acids. Per the germline V gene, CDR1 is MGHRA and CDR2 is YSYEKL. V shed 1 base and J shed 0 bases, with 13 bases lying between them. The CDR3 loop reads CASSQALHRSSYNEQFF. As DNA, the CDR3 is TGCGCCAGCAGCCAAGCCTTGCATCGGTCCTCCTACAATGAGCAGTTCTTC.

This clonotype appeared a few times. J is TRBJ1-5 and V is TRBV20-1, with D uncertain. Germline CDR1 is DFQATT and CDR2 is SNEGSKA (reference sequence). The CDR3 contains 12 residues. V was shortened by 3 bases and J by 2 bases, with 5 bases between the two germline ends. As DNA, the CDR3 is TGCAGTGCTAGTGGTCGCAATCAGCCCCAGCATTTT. This encodes CSASGRNQPQHF.

Details on this clonotype: A much larger clonotype is one base distant, so this may be a read error. The V gene is TRBV7-8, the J gene TRBJ2-5, with D perhaps TRBD2 (6 bases). The CDR3 is made up of 14 amino acids. V lost 2 bases and J lost 5, with 12 bases in between. CDR1 is SGHVS and CDR2 is FQNEAQ in the germline V gene. The chain's CDR3 is CASSLYKGRETQYF. The CDR3 nucleotides are TGTGCCAGCAGCTTATACAAGGGGAGGGAGACCCAGTACTTC.

This clonotype appeared many times. The J gene is TRBJ1-4, the V gene TRBV7-2, with 7 bases matching TRBD1. The CDR3 has 16 amino acids. Losses at the gene ends were 7 bases for V and 0 bases for J; bases not matched to a gene: 8. Per the germline V gene, CDR1 is SGHTA and CDR2 is FQGNSA. The CDR3: CASTPGTDTTNEKLFF. In DNA form, the CDR3 reads TGTGCCAGCACCCCCGGGACAGATACAACTAATGAAAAACTGTTTTTT.

This clonotype occurred many times. The chain combines TRBV20-1 with TRBJ2-3, with 7 positions matching TRBD2. The CDR3 sequence is 16 residues long. CDR1 DFQATT and CDR2 SNEGSKA come from the germline V gene (reference sequence). With V trimmed by 6 bases and J by 5 bases, 17 bases remained unmatched. CDR3 in amino acids: CSANRWEGPEGDTQYF. The DNA for the CDR3 is TGCAGTGCCAACCGATGGGAGGGGCCGGAGGGAGATACGCAGTATTTT.